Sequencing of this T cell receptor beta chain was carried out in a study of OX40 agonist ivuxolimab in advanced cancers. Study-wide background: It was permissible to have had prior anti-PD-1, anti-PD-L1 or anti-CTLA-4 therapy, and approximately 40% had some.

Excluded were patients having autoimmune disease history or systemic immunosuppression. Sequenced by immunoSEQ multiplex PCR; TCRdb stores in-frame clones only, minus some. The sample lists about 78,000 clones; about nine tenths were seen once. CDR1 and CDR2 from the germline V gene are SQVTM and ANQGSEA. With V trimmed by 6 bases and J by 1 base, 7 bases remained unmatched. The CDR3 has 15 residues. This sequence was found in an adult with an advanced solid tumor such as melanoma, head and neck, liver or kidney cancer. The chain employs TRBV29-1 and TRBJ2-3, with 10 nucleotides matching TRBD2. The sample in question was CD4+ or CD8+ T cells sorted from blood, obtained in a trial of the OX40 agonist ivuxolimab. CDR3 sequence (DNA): TGCAGCGTGGCGACGGGGACTAGCGGCACAGATACGCAGTATTTT. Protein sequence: CSVATGTSGTDTQYF.